This T cell receptor beta chain was sequenced for a study of beta chain features in type 1 diabetes. Overall study findings and caveats: Equally in patients and controls, PCR might preferentially amplify shorter templates. A definitive answer on HLA type influencing TCRB rearrangement was not reached here.

What was sequenced were expressed TCRB transcripts, since all of the isolated RNA had been reverse transcribed. The assay was immunoSEQ multiplex PCR, and TCRdb's table has in-frame clones only and misses some. The data show about 140,000 clones, about 9.1% seen once. CD4+ cells of the naive, central memory, regulatory and stem cell-like memory types were sorted via CD45RO/CCR7/CD25/CD127/CD95/CD27. Purity of each sorted population was above 95%. Concerning this clone itself: Its specificity is not known.

Sequences were obtained from central memory CD4+ T cells from blood. The receptor was derived from a woman aged 35 to 49 in good health.

Written as DNA, the CDR3 is TGTGCCACCAGCAGCCCGTTAGGCCTAGGCCAAGAGACCCAGTACTTC. It encodes CATSSPLGLGQETQYF. The gene calls are TRBV15 and TRBJ2-5; no clear D gene. CDR1 and CDR2 from the germline V gene are LNHNV and YYDKDF (reference sequence). The CDR3 spans 16 residues. V was pared by 3 bases and J by 1 base, with 15 bases between.